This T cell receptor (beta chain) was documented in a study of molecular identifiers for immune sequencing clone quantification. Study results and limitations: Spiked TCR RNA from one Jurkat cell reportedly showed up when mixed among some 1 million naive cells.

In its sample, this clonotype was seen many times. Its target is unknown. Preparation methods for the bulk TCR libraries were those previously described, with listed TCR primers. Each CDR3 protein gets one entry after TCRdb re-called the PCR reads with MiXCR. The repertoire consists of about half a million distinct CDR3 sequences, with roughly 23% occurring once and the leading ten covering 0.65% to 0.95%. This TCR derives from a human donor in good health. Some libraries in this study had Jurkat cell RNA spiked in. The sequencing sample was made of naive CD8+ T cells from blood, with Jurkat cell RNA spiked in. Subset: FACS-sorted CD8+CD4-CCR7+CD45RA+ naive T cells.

The CDR3 protein is CASSPKDRERETQYF. The DNA for the CDR3 is TGTGCCAGCAGCCCTAAGGACAGGGAGAGAGAGACCCAGTACTTC. The rearrangement joins TRBV7-9 to TRBJ2-5, with 8 positions matching TRBD1. The CDR3 is 15 amino acids. The junction had 9 bases not matched to a gene; V was cut back by 5 bases and J by 4 bases. Germline CDR1 and CDR2: SEHNR and FQNEAQ (reference sequence). Together with reference TRBV7-9 and TRBJ2-5, the CDR3 gives the full variable domain: DTGVSQNPRHKITKRGQNVTFRCDPISEHNRLYWYRQTLGQGPEFLTYFQNEAQLEKSRLLSDRFSAERPKGSFSTLEIQRTEQGDSAMYLCASSPKDRERETQYFGPGTRLLVL.